A single sample is the source of the 25 T cell receptor beta chains below, sequenced in a study of T-cell reconstitution after alpha-beta-depleted transplantation in children. Unique molecular identifiers were used to barcode this TCRbeta library. TCRdb re-derived calls from the PCR reads in MiXCR, one entry per CDR3 protein. The repertoire holds some 48,000 distinct CDR3 sequences, under 6% seen once, with over 30% in the top ten. The material sequenced was PBMCs, mostly from graft donor cells, taken 60 days after TCRalphabeta/CD19-depleted stem cell transplant. Receptor source: a female patient between 2 and 15 years old who had a stem cell transplant for aplastic anemia, so the T cells may come from the graft donor.

As concerns this clonotype: A much bigger clone sits one base away, suggesting this may be a read error. The gene calls are TRBV2 and TRBJ2-7, with 9 bases fitting TRBD1. Germline loops: CDR1 SNHLY, CDR2 FYNNEI. This CDR3 has 15 residues. CDR3 region: CSSSGGTGMGYEQYF. The CDR3 DNA reads TGTTCCAGCAGTGGAGGGACAGGGATGGGCTACGAGCAGTACTTC. Supplemented by reference TRBV2 and TRBJ2-7, the full variable domain reads EPEVTQTPSHQVTQMGQEVILRCVPISNHLYFYWYRQILGQKVEFLVSFYNNEISEKSEIFDDQFSVERPDGSNFTLKIRSTKLEDSAMYFCSSSGGTGMGYEQYFGPGTRLTVT.

Ten or more counts support this clonotype. The CDR3 spells CASTTGQGSNQPQHF. CDR3 DNA: TGTGCCAGCACCACTGGACAGGGTAGCAATCAGCCCCAGCATTTT. The chain uses TRBV28 and TRBJ1-5; 8 bases are a match to TRBD1. The J segment lost 0 bases and the V segment lost 7 bases, leaving 5 bases of the junction unmatched. CDR1 MDHEN and CDR2 SYDVKM come from the germline V gene. The length of the CDR3 is 15 residues.

This clonotype was counted between two and nine times. The chain couples TRBV6-4 to TRBJ2-3; 8 bases are a match to TRBD2. The germline CDR1 and CDR2 sequences are MRHNA and SNTAGT. CDR3 length: 16 amino acids. After removal of 3 bases from V and 4 bases from J, the junction contained 9 bases not matched to a gene. The CDR3, as DNA: TGTGCCAGCAGTGATCATGCGGGAGGAGGCGCAGATACGCAGTATTTT. It is translated as CASSDHAGGGADTQYF.

The sample holds many counts of this clonotype. The chain links TRBV7-3 to TRBJ2-1, with unresolved D. Germline V CDR1 and CDR2: SGHTA, FQGTGA. CDR3 length: 14 amino acids. V dropped 5 bases and J dropped 6 bases, with 14 bases sitting between them. The CDR3 coding sequence is TGTGCCAGCAGCCCATCGAGATCTAGCAATGAGCAGTTCTTC. It yields the protein CASSPSRSSNEQFF.

The chain employs TRBV7-9 and TRBJ2-7; 8 bases align to TRBD1. Germline V gene data show CDR1 as SEHNR and CDR2 as FQNEAQ (reference sequence). The ends lost 1 base at V and 6 bases at J; junction bases unmatched: 8. CDR3 length: 15 amino acids. For the CDR3, the DNA is TGTGCCAGCAGCTTAGTTGGACAGGGTTCACCCGAGCAGTACGTC. Protein sequence: CASSLVGQGSPEQYV.

Ten or more counts support this clonotype. This chain joins TRBV7-9 and TRBJ2-5, with D possibly matching TRBD1 (6 bases). Trimming removed 7 bases at V and 4 bases at J, with 16 bases between. The CDR3 is 14 residues long. The germline V gene encodes CDR1 SEHNR and CDR2 FQNEAQ (reference sequence). DNA for the CDR3: TGTGCCAGCACTTTCAGGGGACCCCGAGAGACCCAGTACTTC. The encoded protein is CASTFRGPRETQYF.

This clonotype was observed at least ten times. The chain combines TRBV5-1 with TRBJ2-5; unclear D gene. The CDR3 contains 13 residues. Deletions cut 0 bases from V and 5 bases from J, with 8 bases between. CDR1 is SGHRS, CDR2 YFSETQ, per germline. DNA of the CDR3: TGCGCCAGCAGCTTGGAGGCATCTGAGACCCAGTACTTC. Its protein is CASSLEASETQYF.

This clonotype has more than one count but fewer than ten. V and J are TRBV21-1 and TRBJ2-7; TRBD2, the table's D call, lacks a check against the DNA. TRBV21-1 is a documented pseudogene. This CDR3 is 16 amino acids long. CDR3 nucleotides: TGTGCCAGCAGCCTACTAGCGGGAGGTCTCTCGTACGAGCAGTACTTC. Encoded protein: CASSLLAGGLSYEQYF.

In its sample, this clonotype was seen many times. V usage is TRBV4-1 and J usage is TRBJ2-7; unclear D gene. The CDR3 contains 13 residues. Deletions cut 4 bases from V and 5 bases from J, with 12 bases between. Germline V gene data show CDR1 as MGHRA and CDR2 as YSYEKL. This chain's CDR3 is CASSPGPPDEQYV. The CDR3 DNA reads as TGCGCCAGCAGCCCAGGACCTCCGGACGAGCAGTACGTC.

V usage is TRBV4-2 and J usage is TRBJ1-2, with D unresolved. Germline CDR1 LGHNA, CDR2 YNFKEQ. V lost 5 bases and J lost 4, with 14 bases in between. This CDR3 is 14 amino acids long. In nucleotides, the CDR3 is TGTGCCAGCAGCGGTCGACTGGATCGCTATGGCTACACCTTC. It is translated as CASSGRLDRYGYTF.

This clonotype was observed many times. The V gene is TRBV7-9, the J gene TRBJ2-7; D remains unclear. This CDR3 region has 14 residues. Germline V gene sequence: CDR1 SEHNR, CDR2 FQNEAQ (reference sequence). Trimming took 5 bases from V and 6 from J, leaving 17 bases between them. In DNA, the CDR3 is TGTGCCAGCAGCCCCCGGACCAGTCGGGTCGAGCAGTACTTC. Translating it yields CASSPRTSRVEQYF.

In this sample, this clonotype turned up many times. V gene TRBV7-3 combines with J gene TRBJ2-1; perhaps D is TRBD1 or TRBD2 (5 bases each). The CDR3 sequence is 17 residues long. Deletions cut 1 base from V and 3 bases from J, with 16 bases between. Germline CDR1 SGHTA, CDR2 FQGTGA. The CDR3 DNA follows: TGTGCCAGCAGCTTAATCGGGGCCGGGCTGCTCTACAATGAGCAGTTCTTC. Residues: CASSLIGAGLLYNEQFF.

This clonotype was detected many times. The V call is TRBV5-1, the J call TRBJ2-3, with 9 nucleotides matching TRBD1. V was clipped by 4 bases and J by 2 bases; unmatched bases: 8. Germline V gene sequence: CDR1 SGHRS, CDR2 YFSETQ. CDR3 size: 16 residues. The CDR3 sequence: CASSAYRGQVTDTQYF. CDR3 in DNA: TGCGCCAGCAGCGCCTACAGGGGGCAGGTCACAGATACGCAGTATTTT.

This clonotype was seen ten or more times. This chain links TRBV29-1 with TRBJ2-1, with no clear D. The CDR3 sequence is 14 residues long. Germline-derived CDR1 and CDR2 are SQVTM and ANQGSEA. V lost 3 bases and J 0 bases, leaving 9 bases between the germline ends. DNA for the CDR3: TGCAGCGTTGATAGCCCTATCTCCTACAATGAGCAGTTCTTC. Translating it yields CSVDSPISYNEQFF.

This clonotype was observed at least ten times. The CDR3, as DNA: TGTGCCAGCAGCGTAGGTGGCACAGATACGCAGTATTTT. Translation gives CASSVGGTDTQYF. The chain is built from TRBV9 and TRBJ2-3; D ambiguous. CDR3 length: 13 amino acids. Germline-derived CDR1 and CDR2 are SGDLS and YYNGEE. The V gene lost 0 bases and the J gene lost 1 base, with 3 bases spanning the gap.

At least ten counts were recorded for this clonotype. The CDR3 coding sequence is TGTGCCAGCAGCTCAAAGGGAGGCTATGGCTACACCTTC. Encoded protein: CASSSKGGYGYTF. The genes are TRBV7-2 and TRBJ1-2, with no clear D. Germline loops: CDR1 SGHTA, CDR2 FQGNSA. CDR3 length: 13 residues. Trimming left V 4 bases short and J 4 bases short, with 10 bases between.

This clonotype showed up many times. The chain joins TRBV6-6 to TRBJ2-5, with TRBD1 identical over 8 bases. V dropped 4 bases and J dropped 5; count of bases not matched to a gene: 9. The CDR3 covers 15 residues. From germline, CDR1 is MNHNY and CDR2 SVGAGI (reference sequence). This CDR3 reads CASSSTDRGGETQYF. CDR3 nucleotides: TGTGCCAGCAGTTCCACCGACAGGGGTGGGGAGACCCAGTACTTC.

This clonotype has at least ten counts. This chain uses TRBV24-1 with TRBJ2-3; no firm D call. Germline V gene lookup returns CDR1 KGHDR and CDR2 SFDVKD. Trimming removed 6 bases from V and 4 bases from J, with 16 bases in between. This CDR3 contains 15 residues. The CDR3 loop reads CATSPGASRADTQYF. CDR3 DNA: TGTGCCACCAGTCCCGGAGCAAGTAGAGCAGATACGCAGTATTTT.

This clonotype was seen repeatedly, ten times or more. The chain carries TRBV5-1 and TRBJ2-5, with D hard to call. The CDR3 is 13 residues long. The V end lost 4 bases, the J end lost 1 base, and 8 bases lay between the germline ends. Germline values: CDR1 SGHRS, CDR2 YFSETQ. The CDR3 DNA reads as TGCGCCAGCAGCCCCCGGACCCAAGAGACCCAGTACTTC. It codes for CASSPRTQETQYF.

This clonotype was counted many times. This chain links TRBV5-5 with TRBJ1-2; no reliable D call. This CDR3 is built from 13 residues. Germline CDR1 is SGHKS and CDR2 is YYEKEE (reference sequence). Between the trimmed V and J ends, which lost 1 base and 6 bases, there was a span of 10 bases. Written as DNA, the CDR3 is TGTGCCAGCAGCTTGAGCACCGACCATGGCTACACCTTC. Encoded protein: CASSLSTDHGYTF.

This clonotype has ten or more counts. The chain is built from TRBV5-1 and TRBJ2-1; D is possibly TRBD2 (6 bases). Trimming left V 5 bases short and J 9 bases short, with 18 bases between. The germline V gene encodes CDR1 SGHRS and CDR2 YFSETQ. This CDR3 contains 14 residues. CDR3 sequence reads: CASRPGEIGREQFF. The CDR3 DNA follows: TGCGCCAGCAGACCGGGAGAAATCGGGCGTGAGCAGTTCTTC.

This clonotype has at least ten counts. This sequence joins TRBV19 and TRBJ2-1; 13 bases agree with TRBD2. This CDR3 has 19 amino acids. Per the germline V gene, CDR1 is LNHDA and CDR2 is SQIVND (reference sequence). The V segment lost 7 bases and the J segment 0 bases; nucleotides outside the gene matches: 12. The CDR3 sequence is CASNTPGLAGLSSYNEQFF. CDR3 DNA: TGTGCCAGTAACACTCCGGGACTAGCGGGGCTGAGCTCCTACAATGAGCAGTTCTTC.

This chain joins TRBV2 and TRBJ2-3; TRBD1 or TRBD2 may be the D gene (5 bases each). V lost 7 bases and J lost 2, with 13 bases in between. CDR3 length: 14 amino acids. CDR1 is SNHLY, CDR2 FYNNEI, per germline. The CDR3 coding sequence is TGTGCCAGCAAAGTGGGGGAGCCCACAGATACGCAGTATTTT. Encoded protein: CASKVGEPTDTQYF.

There are a few counts of this clonotype. V is TRBV2 and J is TRBJ2-7; D unresolved. Germline V gives CDR1 SNHLY, CDR2 FYNNEI. Trimming stripped 1 base from V and 2 bases from J, with 9 bases between. The CDR3 spans 14 residues. Written as DNA, the CDR3 is TGTGCCAGCAGTGAAGACGGCATACCCTACGAGCAGTACTTC. Its translation: CASSEDGIPYEQYF.

In this sample, this clonotype turned up many times. This chain connects TRBV24-1 to TRBJ2-3; maybe TRBD2 (6 bases). Germline loops: CDR1 KGHDR, CDR2 SFDVKD. The CDR3 totals 15 residues. The V gene lost 4 bases and the J gene lost 0 bases, with 10 bases spanning the gap. DNA for the CDR3: TGTGCCACCAGTGACCAGGGACTTAGCACAGATACGCAGTATTTT. Encoded protein: CATSDQGLSTDTQYF.